This T cell receptor (beta chain) originates from a study of shared clonotypes between healthy human individuals (dated by TCRdb to between 2020 and 2021). About the full investigation: Three men and a couple of women, aged 18 to 49 years, made up the cohort. For each donor, three plates each were used for CD4 naive and CD4 memory, two plates were used for CD8 naive, and one plate was used for CD8 memory. To estimate repertoire size and how much clonotype sharing occurs between individuals, the study deeply sequenced the blood TCR repertoires of five healthy adults. To increase sequencing depth and limit assay-specific biases, TCR repertoire library preparation and sequencing were carried out by different laboratories using diverse techniques. Between about 0.8 and 9.5 billion PBMCs per donor were obtained by leukapheresis. Here is what the overall study found, with its caveats: When a handful of donors were compared, the shared fraction of clonotypes was 5% to 6.5% for naive CD4, 3.5% to 4% for naive CD8, 2% to 2.5% for memory CD4, and 0.35% to 0.5% for memory CD8. Clonotypes shared by all four sorted-subset donors showed higher generation probabilities than non-shared clonotypes. Incomplete sequencing was indicated by rarefaction of sorted-subset datasets, despite the large sequencing depth. Larger estimated clonotype richness was generally found for naive subsets than for memory subsets. Pairwise subsampling indicated that sequencing depth was expected to affect the degree of clonotype sharing among donors. Because the study included only a small number of donors, the genetic and exposure-history diversity represented was limited. Only blood was sampled, and tissue TCR repertoires likely differ from those in blood.

CDR1 is given as SEHNR and CDR2 as FQNEAQ, both from the germline V gene (reference sequence). Including the terminal cysteine and phenylalanine, the CDR3 comprises 14 residues. Only the CDR3 portion is preserved as DNA: 42 bases, with reading frame beginning at the first base. The junction shows trimming of 6 bases on V and 7 bases on J, plus 15 bases between the germline ends. For this clone: The clone's antigen remains unknown. It has no much larger one-base neighbor in the sample; base qualities were not kept.

Using the deep immunoSEQ assay, TCR CDR3 regions were amplified from genomic DNA by multiplex PCR. Genomic DNA extracted from each cell subset was distributed evenly over all wells of several immunoSEQ 96-well plates, and each plate served as one replicate. For sorted subsets, 200 to 250 ng of genomic DNA, equivalent to some 33,000 T cell genomes, went into each replicate PCR. The purified libraries were quantified using a Qubit 3.0 fluorometer, sized with a Bioanalyzer 2100, and then quantified again using the KAPA Library Quantification kit. Every immunoSEQ 96-well plate was sequenced on a separate single-read 150-cycle Illumina NextSeq 550 flow cell. As for how the authors treated the data: Because the immunoSEQ output held only junctional sequences and lacked quality scores, the filtering could not match the filtering applied to full-length reads. To assign V/J genes and CDR3, sequences were annotated using PyIR, a Python wrapper for IgBLAST v1.9, with IMGT germline references. Reads were filtered out if the reads had weak V/J assignments (E-value above 1e-6), no CDR3, stop codons, out-of-frame junctions, or ambiguous translated residues. V3J clonotypes were defined by identical inferred V gene, J gene, and CDR3 amino acid sequence. Percentage overlap between repertoires was computed as shared unique clonotypes divided by the size of the smaller repertoire. RTK rarefaction, the Chao1 estimator, and Recon v2.1 estimates of unobserved clonotypes were used to assess repertoire richness. For all TCRbeta clonotypes obtained by the gDNA method from a few donors, generation probabilities were computed with OLGA. Imported from immuneACCESS, the table was reduced by TCRdb to in-frame sequences with V and J called. These copies leave out some clones; in studies compared against another copy, an unresolved V gene accounts for under half, and the cause of the remainder is not known. The V and J calls and the clone size are those of that table, but D and trimming were determined from the DNA. The sample table holds around 1.4 million clones, of which approximately 98.5% were seen once. The top ten hold approximately 0.38% of the sample.

Healthy HIV-negative adults with no recently reported acute infections or vaccinations were included as donors. Every donor was a Caucasian adult living in Nashville, Tennessee, USA. CD4+ T cells were enriched through magnetic negative selection, after which naive cells were positively selected on CD45RA and the remaining negative fraction served as the memory subset. Blood was collected by leukapheresis, and PBMCs were isolated by Ficoll-Histopaque density gradient centrifugation and then cryopreserved in liquid nitrogen vapor phase. Analytical flow cytometry was used to check the purity and quantity of every magnetically sorted T cell population. Each sorted fraction had its genomic DNA isolated and then quantified by UV absorbance on a Nanodrop 2000c.

The receptor comes from a man younger than 45 in good health. The material sequenced was naive CD4+ T cells sorted from blood. This specimen's cell subset or site label, per the study, means: CD45RA+ positively selected. The rearranged segments are TRBV7-9 and TRBJ2-2; a tentative D match to TRBD1 spans 6 bases. The DNA is as follows: TGTGCCAGCAGACTCACAGGGTTGGTCGGGGAGCTGTTTTTT. Its translation is CASRLTGLVGELFF.